These T cell receptor beta chains were read from a single sample in a study of cytomegalovirus exposure and HLA in healthy donors. Clones were sequenced by immunoSEQ multiplex PCR, and TCRdb holds only the in-frame ones, with some missing. This sample has more than 140,000 clones; roughly 80% occur once, and the top ten carry 3.3%. Sequencing used PBMCs. The receptors come from a man aged 35 to 55 in good health and CMV-seronegative. Both conserved end residues are part of each CDR3. D genes are given only for firm matches. Clone size is not always given. Where it is, it says once, few, many or a class for expanded clones.

d_call clone_size j_call v_call cdr3_nt cdr3_aa
- - TRBJ1-2 TRBV5-4 TGTGCCAGCAGCTTGGGGGGGGTCTCGTATGGCTACACCTTC CASSLGGVSYGYTF
- - TRBJ1-1 TRBV5-1 TGCGCCAGCAGCGACGGGCTAGGAGGGATGAACACTGAAGCTTTCTTT CASSDGLGGMNTEAFF
- - TRBJ1-2 TRBV7-9 TGTGCCAGCAGCCCAGGGGCCCTACCGTATGGCTACACCTTC CASSPGALPYGYTF
- - TRBJ2-3 TRBV5-1 TGCGCCAGCAGCTTGGTCCGGGGGAGAACCCGCGATACGCAGTATTTT CASSLVRGRTRDTQYF
TRBD1 - TRBJ1-2 TRBV9 TGTGCCAGCAGCGGGGGACAGGGGAACTATGGCTACACCTTC CASSGGQGNYGYTF
- - TRBJ1-1 TRBV6-1 TGTGCCAGCACCATCGATGGTCGGGACACTGAAGCTTTCTTT CASTIDGRDTEAFF
- - TRBJ1-1 TRBV11-2 TGTGCCAGCAGCGCCAGGGTTGGGAACACTGAAGCTTTCTTT CASSARVGNTEAFF
- - TRBJ1-6 TRBV2 TGTGCCAGCACCACGGTTGGCAGCGATTCACCCCTCCACTTT CASTTVGSDSPLHF
- few TRBJ1-1 TRBV7-8 TGTGCCAGCAGCTTAGTGCTAATCCGGGGCACTGAAGCTTTCTTT CASSLVLIRGTEAFF
- - TRBJ1-1 TRBV9 TGTGCCAGCAGCGTAGCCCCGGAGGACACTGAAGCTTTCTTT CASSVAPEDTEAFF
- - TRBJ2-3 TRBV4-1 TGCGCCAGCAGCCAAGATCCAGGATGGAAGAAGGATACGCAGTATTTT CASSQDPGWKKDTQYF
- - TRBJ1-4 TRBV5-1 TGCGCCAGCAGCTTGGGGCGGGGCAGTAATGAAAAACTGTTTTTT CASSLGRGSNEKLFF
- - TRBJ1-6 TRBV11-2 TGTGCCAGCAGCTTAGCACAGAATAATAATAATTCACCCCTCCACTTT CASSLAQNNNNSPLHF
- - TRBJ1-2 TRBV7-2 TGTGCCAGCAGCTTAGGCGGCAGCTATGGCTACACCTTC CASSLGGSYGYTF
TRBD1 - TRBJ1-1 TRBV29-1 TGCAGCGGGACAGGGACGAACACTGAAGCTTTCTTT CSGTGTNTEAFF
TRBD1 - TRBJ2-1 TRBV6-5 TGTGCCAGCACCCCCGGGGACAGGGACAATGAGCAGTTCTTC CASTPGDRDNEQFF
- - TRBJ1-1 TRBV2 TGTGCCAGCAGTGTTGGGCAAATGAACACTGAAGCTTTCTTT CASSVGQMNTEAFF
TRBD2 few TRBJ2-1 TRBV15 TGTGCCACTAACCCGGGGGGTTCCTACAATGAGCAGTTCTTC CATNPGGSYNEQFF
- few TRBJ2-3 TRBV15 TGTGCCACAGGGGGTAGCGGGCGCACAGATACGCAGTATTTT CATGGSGRTDTQYF
TRBD1 - TRBJ1-6 TRBV6-6 TGTGCCAGCAGTGCCGGACAGGGGGCATCACCCCTCCACTTT CASSAGQGASPLHF
- - TRBJ2-4 TRBV4-2 TGTGCCAGCAGCCAGGAGGGGGCGAAGGTCAAAAACATTCAGTACTTC CASSQEGAKVKNIQYF
- few TRBJ2-1 TRBV19 TGTGCCAGTAACTCCGGCAGCGGTGAGCAGTTCTTC CASNSGSGEQFF
TRBD2 - TRBJ2-1 TRBV10-1 TGCGCCAGCGGAGAAGTAGCGGGGGGGCACAATGAGCAGTTCTTC CASGEVAGGHNEQFF
- - TRBJ1-1 TRBV11-2 TGTGCCAGCAGCCAGGGTTACAGTGAAGCTTTCTTT CASSQGYSEAFF
TRBD1 - TRBJ1-2 TRBV6-5 TGTGCCAGCAGTTACATAGGGACAGACGGCTACACCTTC CASSYIGTDGYTF
TRBD1 - TRBJ1-2 TRBV5-6 TGTGCCAGCAGCTTGAGCCAGGGGGCCAACTATGGCTACACCTTC CASSLSQGANYGYTF
- few TRBJ1-1 TRBV11-1 TGTGCCAGCAGCTTATTAGACACCCGTTGGACTGAAGCTTTCTTT CASSLLDTRWTEAFF
TRBD2 - TRBJ2-5 TRBV11-1 TGTGCCAGCAGCCAGGGAGGGACTGGGTACCAAGAGACCCAGTACTTC CASSQGGTGYQETQYF
TRBD1 - TRBJ2-7 TRBV7-9 TGTGCCAGCAGCGACCGGGACAGACACTACGAGCAGTACTTC CASSDRDRHYEQYF
TRBD1 few TRBJ2-2 TRBV6-5 TGTGCCACCAGGACAGGGTACCCCGGGGAGCTGTTTTTT CATRTGYPGELFF
- - TRBJ1-3 TRBV25-1 TGTGCCAGCAGAAGCAGGGCCTTTGGAAACACCATATATTTT CASRSRAFGNTIYF
TRBD2 - TRBJ2-7 TRBV5-4 TGTGCCAGCAGCCAGAGGGAGGGGAGTTACGAGCAGTACTTC CASSQREGSYEQYF
- - TRBJ2-3 TRBV7-9 TGTGCCAGCATTCGGGGCACAGATACGCAGTATTTT CASIRGTDTQYF
- once TRBJ1-4 TRBV19 TGTGCCAGTAGTATCCAGGGCTTTAATGAAAAACTGTTTTTT CASSIQGFNEKLFF
TRBD1 - TRBJ1-4 TRBV6-1 TGTGCCAGCAGTGATCCGGGACAGGGGAATGAAAAACTGTTTTTT CASSDPGQGNEKLFF
- few TRBJ1-4 TRBV6-6 TGTGCCAGCAGTTACGATCGGTTTAATGAAAAACTGTTTTTT CASSYDRFNEKLFF
TRBD1 - TRBJ2-7 TRBV27 TGTGCCAGCAGTACACCGGGACAGGGGCGCCCCTACGAGCAGTACTTC CASSTPGQGRPYEQYF
- - TRBJ2-7 TRBV6-5 TGTGCCAGCAGTTACGGGCGGGGTAGCTCCTACGAGCAGTACTTC CASSYGRGSSYEQYF
- - TRBJ2-5 TRBV4-2 TGTGCCAGCAGCCAAGATCTAGGACAAGAGACCCAGTACTTC CASSQDLGQETQYF
- - TRBJ1-3 TRBV6-5 TGTGCCAGCTCCCGGGAGGGGGAAGCTGGAAACACCATATATTTT CASSREGEAGNTIYF
- - TRBJ1-5 TRBV5-1 TGCGCCAGCAGCGTGGACAGATATCAGCCCCAGCATTTT CASSVDRYQPQHF
TRBD2 - TRBJ2-1 TRBV6-5 TGTGCCAGCACACCGGGGGGATACAATGAGCAGTTCTTC CASTPGGYNEQFF
- - TRBJ2-1 TRBV5-1 TGCGCCAGCAGTACCCGGGGGGCCCGAGAGCAGTTCTTC CASSTRGAREQFF
- - TRBJ1-4 TRBV30 TGTGCCTGGAGTGTGATCCGTTCCCGACCGATGACGGGGGAAAAACTGTTTTTT CAWSVIRSRPMTGEKLFF
- - TRBJ2-4 TRBV5-1 TGCGCCAGCAGCTTGTCCTGGTTCAGCATTCAGTACTTC CASSLSWFSIQYF
- once TRBJ2-5 TRBV5-1 TGCGCCAGCAGCTTGGCTGGGGCTTTTGAGACCCAGTACTTC CASSLAGAFETQYF
- - TRBJ2-7 TRBV7-9 TGTGCCAGCAGCCGGACCGGGAGCTCCTACGAGCAGTACTTC CASSRTGSSYEQYF
TRBD1 - TRBJ2-7 TRBV5-1 TGCGCCAGCGGCCGTGGGACAGGGGGCCGCGAGCAGTACTTC CASGRGTGGREQYF
- - TRBJ1-2 TRBV2 TGTGCCAGCAGTGTGGTGCGGGGCTACACCTTC CASSVVRGYTF
TRBD1 - TRBJ2-1 TRBV6-5 TGTGCCAGCAGCCTGGACAGGAACTCCTACAATGAGCAGTTCTTC CASSLDRNSYNEQFF
- - TRBJ2-5 TRBV10-3 TGTGCCATCAGTGAAGGGGGGGGTACCCAGTACTTC CAISEGGGTQYF
TRBD1 - TRBJ1-1 TRBV18 TGTGCCAGCTCACCTAAGGGACAGGGGGCTGAGTTGACTGAAGCTTTCTTT CASSPKGQGAELTEAFF
TRBD1 - TRBJ1-4 TRBV9 TGTGCCAGCAGCGGAAATACAGGGGCTCCTGAAAAACTGTTTTTT CASSGNTGAPEKLFF
TRBD1 - TRBJ2-3 TRBV29-1 TGCAGCGTTGAAGGGGCAGGGGGTATTGCACACACAGATACGCAGTATTTT CSVEGAGGIAHTDTQYF
- - TRBJ1-2 TRBV11-1 TGTGCCAGCAGCTCAAACAGCCGTACAGCCTATGGCTACACCTTC CASSSNSRTAYGYTF
- once TRBJ2-3 TRBV29-1 TGCAGCGTCACAGGGTTCTCCCCAGATACGCAGTATTTT CSVTGFSPDTQYF
TRBD1 once TRBJ2-4 TRBV18 TGTGCCAGCTCACCGACAGGGGCTCAAAACATTCAGTACTTC CASSPTGAQNIQYF
- few TRBJ1-4 TRBV10-3 TGTGCCATCAGTCGGGGGGCGGCTAATGAAAAACTGTTTTTT CAISRGAANEKLFF
TRBD2 - TRBJ2-4 TRBV6-5 TGTGCCAGCAGTTACTCCCGGGGGGGTGGCATTCAGTACTTC CASSYSRGGGIQYF
- - TRBJ2-3 TRBV11-3 TGTGCCAGCAGCTTAGCACAGACAGATACGCAGTATTTT CASSLAQTDTQYF